Listed below are T cell receptor beta chains from one sample, sequenced in a study of CD8 T cells in ankylosing spondylitis. TCRdb re-analysed the 5' RACE reads in MiXCR, keeping a single row per CDR3 protein. The data hold under 950,000 distinct CDR3 sequences, with around 20% observed a single time. Source material: blood, either unsorted or a sorted T cell fraction (not recorded which). These receptors were collected from a male donor with ankylosing spondylitis. The CDR3 runs from the conserved cysteine through the conserved F or W. D genes are given only for firm matches. A row's size may be missing; if present it is once, few, many or a size class.

V,D,J,size,DNA,CDR3
TRBV12-3/TRBV12-4,.,TRBJ2-1,few,TGTGCCAGCAGGTACCAGGGGTTCTCTGACAATGAGCAGTTCTTC,CASRYQGFSDNEQFF
TRBV12-3/TRBV12-4,.,TRBJ1-3,.,TGTGCCAGCAGTCTCCAGGGTCTCGGAAACACCATATATTTT,CASSLQGLGNTIYF
TRBV10-3,.,TRBJ1-5,.,TGTGCCATCAGTGAGTCGTGGGGTAGTCAGCCCCAGCATTTT,CAISESWGSQPQHF
TRBV12-3/TRBV12-4,.,TRBJ1-5,few,TGTGCCAGCAGTTTACAGCAATACGGTCAGCCCCAGCATTTT,CASSLQQYGQPQHF
TRBV20-1,TRBD1,TRBJ2-7,few,TGCAGTGCTCTCCGGGACAGAAGGACTTACGAGCAGTACTTC,CSALRDRRTYEQYF
TRBV4-1,TRBD2,TRBJ2-1,.,TGCGCCAGCAGCCAGAATAGCGGGGGAGAGCAGTTCTTC,CASSQNSGGEQFF
TRBV7-9,.,TRBJ2-1,.,TGTGCCACCCCCCTAGGGGGTTCCTACAATGAGCAGTTCTTC,CATPLGGSYNEQFF
TRBV20-1,TRBD2,TRBJ2-1,.,TGCAGTGCGTGGACTAGCGGGGGGGCCAATGAGCAGTTCTTC,CSAWTSGGANEQFF
TRBV6-1,.,TRBJ1-6,few,TGTGCCAGCAGTGAAGGGGTGTACAGGGTAGGCTCACCCCTCCACTTT,CASSEGVYRVGSPLHF
TRBV6-5,.,TRBJ2-7,.,TGTGCCAGCAGTTACAGACCCGCGGGGTACTATGAGCAGTACTTC,CASSYRPAGYYEQYF
TRBV20-1,TRBD2,TRBJ2-1,.,TGCAGTGCTAGTCCCGGGGGGTATGAGCAGTTCTTC,CSASPGGYEQFF
TRBV20-1,.,TRBJ1-5,.,TGCACTGCAAACAGGGAAGGCAATCAGCCCCAGCATTTT,CTANREGNQPQHF
TRBV20-1,TRBD1,TRBJ1-6,.,TGCAGTGCTAGACAGGGGGGCTCCTATAATTCACCCCTCCACTTT,CSARQGGSYNSPLHF
TRBV20-1,.,TRBJ2-5,many,TGCAGTGCATCGCCAGGGGCGGTTGGGACCCAGTACTTC,CSASPGAVGTQYF
TRBV12-3/TRBV12-4,.,TRBJ1-5,.,TGTGCCAGCAGTGGGGGGCAGATCAATCAGCCCCAGCATTTT,CASSGGQINQPQHF
TRBV24-1,.,TRBJ1-5,.,TGTGCCACCAGTGATTTGGGGGCGGATCAGCCCCAGCATTTT,CATSDLGADQPQHF
TRBV6-2/TRBV6-3,.,TRBJ2-1,.,TGTGCCAGCAGTTACGTGTTGGTTCCGAGCTCCTACAATGAGCAGTTCTTC,CASSYVLVPSSYNEQFF
TRBV12-3/TRBV12-4,.,TRBJ1-6,.,TGTGCCAGCAGTTTAATAGGGATCGGTTCACCCCTCCACTTT,CASSLIGIGSPLHF
TRBV24-1,TRBD2,TRBJ2-1,.,TGTGCCACCTCAAGAGTTAGCGGGAGTTCCTACAATGAGCAGTTCTTC,CATSRVSGSSYNEQFF
TRBV6-1,.,TRBJ1-1,.,TGTGCCAGCCGGCTGGGAACTGAAGCTTTCTTT,CASRLGTEAFF
TRBV7-9,.,TRBJ1-6,.,TGTGCCAGCAGCGCGGGACCGACACGGTCGGCACCCCTCCACTTT,CASSAGPTRSAPLHF
TRBV20-1,.,TRBJ2-2,.,TGCAGTGCTAGCCCCCCAACGGGAGAGTGGAACACCGGGGAGCTGTTTTTT,CSASPPTGEWNTGELFF
TRBV9,.,TRBJ2-7,.,TGTGCCAGCAGCGTAGCCCAGGACAGAAACGAGCAGTACTTC,CASSVAQDRNEQYF
TRBV6-5,.,TRBJ2-1,.,TGTGCCAGCAGTTACTCTAGGGGAGCGACGTGGAATGAGCAGTTCTTC,CASSYSRGATWNEQFF
TRBV20-1,.,TRBJ1-2,few,TGCAGTGCTAGCCCGGGGGGGGGCCGGTATGGCTACACCTTC,CSASPGGGRYGYTF
TRBV7-9,TRBD2,TRBJ2-1,.,TGTGCCAGCAGCTCTAGCGGGGCCCACAATGAGCAGTTCTTC,CASSSSGAHNEQFF
TRBV6-1,.,TRBJ1-1,few,TGTGCCAGCAGTCCCACAAGACAGCCGAACACTGAAGCTTTCTTT,CASSPTRQPNTEAFF
TRBV7-2,.,TRBJ2-7,few,TGCGCCAGCAGTCCTCCGCATTCCTACGAGCAGTACTTC,CASSPPHSYEQYF
TRBV10-3,.,TRBJ1-2,.,TGTGCCATCAATGGGGGGAGTAACTATGGCTACACCTTC,CAINGGSNYGYTF
TRBV7-9,.,TRBJ1-1,many,TGTGCCACTACGCGAGGGGTTAACACTGAAGCTTTCTTT,CATTRGVNTEAFF
TRBV12-3/TRBV12-4,TRBD1,TRBJ1-2,many,TGTGCCAGCAGCCTGGGACAGTATGGCTACACCTTC,CASSLGQYGYTF
TRBV12-3/TRBV12-4,TRBD1,TRBJ1-5,.,TGTGCCAGCACCCCGGGACAGACGAATCAGCCCCAGCATTTT,CASTPGQTNQPQHF
TRBV12-3/TRBV12-4,TRBD1,TRBJ2-7,few,TGTGCCAGCAGTCCCTCGGGACAGGAGTACGAGCAGTACTTC,CASSPSGQEYEQYF